This TCR beta chain was profiled in a study of glioma-infiltrating T cells. This clonotype was recorded a few times. What it binds is unknown. CDR1 and CDR2 from the germline V gene are SGHNT and YYREEE (reference sequence). After removal of 4 bases from V and 0 bases from J, the junction contained 3 bases not matched to a gene. CDR3 size: 14 residues. The iRepertoire nested amplicon-rescue multiplex PCR amplified TCR alpha and beta CDR3s from RNA. Tissue mRNA or PBMC total RNA, roughly 85-450 ng, went into one-step reverse transcription and amplification. TCRdb re-called the multiplex PCR reads with MiXCR, one entry per CDR3 protein. The table records approximately 100,000 distinct CDR3 sequences, about 30% of them present only once. Broader study findings: Very few CDR3 sequences were shared between tissue and blood. Non-neoplastic patients had below-expected tissue-blood divergence, while all gliomas exceeded expectation.

This clonotype was sampled from a human donor with low-grade glioma or glioblastoma, undergoing nonglioma brain surgery, or in good health (not recorded which). The material sequenced was glioma tissue, nonneoplastic brain tissue, or PBMCs (not recorded which). The rearrangement joins TRBV5-4 to TRBJ1-2; TRBD1 agrees at 7 bases. The CDR3 region is CASSRDSPNYGYTF. For the CDR3, the DNA is TGTGCCAGCAGCCGGGACAGCCCTAACTATGGCTACACCTTC.